Listed below are T cell receptor beta chains from one sample, sequenced in a study of regulatory dendritic cells for organ transplantation. Data came from immunoSEQ multiplex PCR; TCRdb stores just in-frame clones and leaves some out. Among fewer than 6,000 clones listed, around 74% were seen once. No cognate antigen is known for these TCRs. The sample taken for sequencing was memory CD8+ T cells from blood cultured with regulatory dendritic cells. The receptors come from a human donor in good health. Both conserved end residues are part of each CDR3. Fields, in order: J gene, V gene, CDR3 protein.

j_gene: TRBJ1-1; v_gene: TRBV19; CDR3aa: CASGQGPEAFF
j_gene: TRBJ1-6; v_gene: TRBV5-6; CDR3aa: CASSPGDNSPLHF
j_gene: TRBJ2-7; v_gene: TRBV4-2; CDR3aa: CASSQEGSGSVDEQYF
j_gene: TRBJ2-3; v_gene: TRBV27; CDR3aa: CASGVAGGLTDTQYF
j_gene: TRBJ2-1; v_gene: TRBV6-5; CDR3aa: CASSYERGSYNEQFF
j_gene: TRBJ2-1; v_gene: TRBV10-3; CDR3aa: CAISESAASGDHNEQFF
j_gene: TRBJ1-1; v_gene: TRBV28; CDR3aa: CASSFGYAEAFF
j_gene: TRBJ1-1; v_gene: TRBV5-1; CDR3aa: CASSVDSTEAFF
j_gene: TRBJ2-4; v_gene: TRBV6-1; CDR3aa: CASSELQGADIQYF
j_gene: TRBJ1-4; v_gene: TRBV6-7; CDR3aa: CASRRPQKINEKLFF
j_gene: TRBJ1-5; v_gene: TRBV7-2; CDR3aa: CASSLLGNSNQPQHF
j_gene: TRBJ2-6; v_gene: TRBV4-3; CDR3aa: CASSQGDSNSGANVLTF
j_gene: TRBJ1-5; v_gene: TRBV19; CDR3aa: CASSTTGSNQPQHF
j_gene: TRBJ2-1; v_gene: TRBV9; CDR3aa: CASSASGRAGNEQFF
j_gene: TRBJ1-2; v_gene: TRBV27; CDR3aa: CASSLGPNHFYGYTF
j_gene: TRBJ2-1; v_gene: TRBV4-3; CDR3aa: CASSQDWGGGNEQFF
j_gene: TRBJ2-3; v_gene: TRBV29-1; CDR3aa: CSAIGRGEDTQYF
j_gene: TRBJ1-2; v_gene: TRBV2; CDR3aa: CASSEQGVPYTF
j_gene: TRBJ1-2; v_gene: TRBV2; CDR3aa: CASSVQGRYPNYGYTF
j_gene: TRBJ1-6; v_gene: TRBV5-1; CDR3aa: CASSPGDNSPLHF
j_gene: TRBJ1-2; v_gene: TRBV2; CDR3aa: CASSEVQGWNGYTF
j_gene: TRBJ2-3; v_gene: TRBV4-2; CDR3aa: CASSQDRASGADTQYF
j_gene: TRBJ2-1; v_gene: TRBV15; CDR3aa: CATSRSLNSYNEQFF
j_gene: TRBJ2-1; v_gene: TRBV7-9; CDR3aa: CASSLLAGFSEQFF
j_gene: TRBJ2-1; v_gene: TRBV11-2; CDR3aa: CASSFDPSGRITYNEQFF
j_gene: TRBJ2-1; v_gene: TRBV15; CDR3aa: CATAVGRESYNEQFF
j_gene: TRBJ1-2; v_gene: TRBV9; CDR3aa: CASSVDPDDYGYTF
j_gene: TRBJ1-4; v_gene: TRBV19; CDR3aa: CASSIEGTHDATNEKLFF
j_gene: TRBJ2-1; v_gene: TRBV4-3; CDR3aa: CASSQDPSGTYNEQFF
j_gene: TRBJ2-3; v_gene: TRBV19; CDR3aa: CASAKGEGETDTQYF
j_gene: TRBJ2-3; v_gene: TRBV6-4; CDR3aa: CASSDSSGGADTQYF
j_gene: TRBJ2-5; v_gene: TRBV7-2; CDR3aa: CASSLGVTGLGRETQYF
j_gene: TRBJ2-7; v_gene: TRBV6-4; CDR3aa: CASSVSSDSYEQYF
j_gene: TRBJ2-6; v_gene: TRBV6-1; CDR3aa: CASSEGGTGANVLTF
j_gene: TRBJ2-1; v_gene: TRBV6-4; CDR3aa: CASSDSQNNEQFF
j_gene: TRBJ2-3; v_gene: TRBV7-9; CDR3aa: CASSLSSVDTAQYF
j_gene: TRBJ1-1; v_gene: TRBV4-3; CDR3aa: CASSQDGGYTEAFF
j_gene: TRBJ2-1; v_gene: TRBV28; CDR3aa: CASRGLAGGGDEQFF
j_gene: TRBJ2-3; v_gene: TRBV6-4; CDR3aa: CASAPGTGGADTQYF
j_gene: TRBJ2-1; v_gene: TRBV19; CDR3aa: CASRTLAGSHNEQFF